One and the same sample provided the 17 T cell receptor beta chains below, sequenced in a study of early T cells in non-severe SARS-CoV-2 infection. Each CDR3 protein is one row after TCRdb ran MiXCR on the 5' RACE reads. The data hold some 66,000 distinct CDR3 sequences, with 9.1% observed a single time. The sample taken for sequencing was whole blood. These receptors were collected from an adult who was a healthcare worker with PCR-confirmed SARS-CoV-2 infection or an uninfected control (not recorded which).

This chain connects TRBV7-8 to TRBJ2-7; 7 nucleotides align to TRBD2. The ends lost 5 bases at V and 3 bases at J; junction bases unmatched: 7. The CDR3 length is 14 residues. From germline, CDR1 is SGHVS and CDR2 FQNEAQ. The CDR3 spells CASSTPGLSYEQYF. CDR3 coding DNA: TGTGCCAGCAGCACTCCGGGACTAAGCTACGAGCAGTACTTC.

This clonotype has more than one count but fewer than ten. The chain recombines TRBV30 with TRBJ2-1, with 8 bases matching TRBD2. The CDR3 is made up of 15 amino acids. V gave up 2 bases and J gave up 8 bases; unmatched junction bases: 11. The germline gives CDR1 GTSNPN, CDR2 SVGIG (reference sequence). CDR3 amino acids: CAWSPRLAGNYEQFF. The CDR3 DNA reads TGTGCCTGGAGTCCGAGGTTAGCGGGAAATTATGAGCAGTTCTTC.

This clonotype has a handful of counts. V and J are TRBV6-2 or TRBV6-3 and TRBJ1-1, with D tentatively TRBD1 (5 bases). Trimming stripped 2 bases from V and 3 bases from J, with 10 bases between. The germline V gene has CDR1 MNHEY and CDR2 SVGEGT. The CDR3 loop spans 14 amino acids. The CDR3 reads CASSYLSGDTEAFF. The CDR3 coding sequence is TGTGCCAGCAGTTACCTATCGGGGGACACTGAAGCTTTCTTT.

This clonotype was found many times. This chain links TRBV7-2 with TRBJ2-5, with D possibly TRBD2 on 6 matching bases. This CDR3 comprises 13 residues. Trimming removed 5 bases at V and 5 bases at J, with 12 bases between. CDR1 and CDR2 from the germline V gene are SGHTA and FQGNSA. For the CDR3, the DNA is TGTGCCAGCAGCCGACGGGCGGGGGAGACCCAGTACTTC. Translated: CASSRRAGETQYF.

CDR3 nucleotides: TGTGCCAGCAGTTACTCGAACAGCGATTCACCCCTCCACTTT. As protein: CASSYSNSDSPLHF. This chain uses TRBV6-5 with TRBJ1-6; D gene ambiguous. The V gene lost 0 bases and the J gene lost 8 bases, with 8 bases spanning the gap. Germline V gives CDR1 MNHEY, CDR2 SVGAGI. There are 14 residues in the CDR3.

This clonotype was counted at least ten times. The V call is TRBV7-9, the J call TRBJ2-4, with a tentative D call TRBD2 (6 bases). CDR3 size: 17 residues. Per germline, CDR1 SEHNR and CDR2 FQNEAQ (reference sequence). With 5 bases removed from V and 1 base from J, the gap between germline ends came to 18 bases. As DNA, the CDR3 is TGTGCCAGCAGCCAGTGGTCAGGCGGGGCTGCCAAAAACATTCAGTACTTC. It codes for CASSQWSGGAAKNIQYF.

This clonotype was counted a few times. This chain connects TRBV4-3 to TRBJ2-3; TRBD2 matches 8 bases. CDR3 length equals 18 residues. The germline V gene encodes CDR1 LGHNA and CDR2 YSLEER. Trimming took 0 bases from V and 0 from J; bases not matched to a gene: 8. CDR3 loop: CASSQEWGAGVSTDTQYF. The DNA for the CDR3 is TGCGCCAGCAGCCAAGAATGGGGAGCGGGGGTTAGCACAGATACGCAGTATTTT.

The chain carries TRBV20-1 and TRBJ2-5; the match to TRBD2 covers 8 bases. Germline lookup yields CDR1 DFQATT and CDR2 SNEGSKA (reference sequence). This CDR3 has 14 residues. The J segment lost 5 bases and the V segment lost 2 bases, leaving 7 bases of the junction unmatched. The CDR3 protein is CSARQAGVRETQYF. For the CDR3, the DNA is TGCAGTGCTAGACAAGCGGGAGTGAGGGAGACCCAGTACTTC.

This clonotype occurred a few times. The chain recombines TRBV4-3 with TRBJ1-3; the D gene is possibly TRBD1 (6 bases). CDR3 length equals 16 residues. Germline lookup yields CDR1 LGHNA and CDR2 YSLEER. Between the trimmed V and J ends, which lost 3 bases and 0 bases, there was a span of 12 bases. The CDR3 DNA reads as TGCGCCAGCAGCCAGCAGGGGTTAAACTCTGGAAACACCATATATTTT. Its translation is CASSQQGLNSGNTIYF.

At least ten counts were recorded for this clonotype. This chain uses TRBV7-2 with TRBJ2-2; 7 nucleotides align to TRBD2. From germline, CDR1 is SGHTA and CDR2 FQGNSA. CDR3 length equals 16 residues. The V and J ends lost 4 bases and 2 bases, in that order; junction bases with no gene match: 7. CDR3 protein: CASSSRERGNTGELFF. The DNA of the CDR3 is TGTGCCAGCAGCTCTCGGGAGCGGGGAAACACCGGGGAGCTGTTTTTT.

The rearrangement joins TRBV20-1 to TRBJ2-1; no clear D. The V end lost 0 bases, the J end lost 0 bases, and 9 bases lay between the germline ends. Per germline, CDR1 DFQATT and CDR2 SNEGSKA (reference sequence). The CDR3 loop spans 15 amino acids. This CDR3 reads CSARDLAASYNEQFF. In DNA, the CDR3 is TGCAGTGCTAGAGATCTTGCGGCCTCCTACAATGAGCAGTTCTTC.

This clonotype was seen many times. CDR3 DNA sequence: TGTGCCAGCAGCCAAGTATCAGGGGATGGCTATGGCTACACCTTC. Protein product: CASSQVSGDGYGYTF. V gene TRBV4-2 combines with J gene TRBJ1-2, with a weak D call TRBD1 (6 bases). CDR1 is LGHNA, CDR2 YNFKEQ, per germline. V was shortened by 1 base and J by 4 bases, with 13 bases between the two germline ends. CDR3 size: 15 residues.

This clonotype was found many times. This sequence joins TRBV20-1 and TRBJ1-2; TRBD1 might be the D (5 bases). The CDR3 spans 14 residues. Per germline, CDR1 DFQATT and CDR2 SNEGSKA (reference sequence). Between the trimmed V and J ends, which lost 0 bases and 4 bases, there was a span of 12 bases. CDR3 region: CSARESRDGYGYTF. CDR3 DNA: TGCAGTGCTAGAGAGAGCCGGGACGGCTATGGCTACACCTTC.

This rearrangement joins TRBV7-9 to TRBJ2-7; the match to TRBD1 covers 12 bases. The CDR3 spans 15 residues. J was trimmed by 6 bases and V by 5 bases; bases with no gene match: 8. Germline V gives CDR1 SEHNR, CDR2 FQNEAQ (reference sequence). CDR3 amino acids: CASSRPGQGAGEQYF. CDR3 sequence (DNA): TGTGCCAGCAGCCGGCCGGGACAGGGGGCAGGCGAGCAGTACTTC. Variable domain in full (rest from reference TRBV7-9 and TRBJ2-7): DTGVSQNPRHKITKRGQNVTFRCDPISEHNRLYWYRQTLGQGPEFLTYFQNEAQLEKSRLLSDRFSAERPKGSFSTLEIQRTEQGDSAMYLCASSRPGQGAGEQYFGPGTRLTVT.

The chain links TRBV5-1 to TRBJ2-5; no firm D call. Germline CDR1 reads SGHRS; CDR2 reads YFSETQ. Trimming removed 6 bases at V and 1 base at J, with 10 bases between. The length of the CDR3 is 13 residues. The CDR3 DNA reads as TGCGCCAGCACCTACAGTGGCCAAGAGACCCAGTACTTC. Its protein is CASTYSGQETQYF.

This clonotype has more than one count but fewer than ten. The V and J genes are TRBV7-4 and TRBJ1-1; 8 nucleotides agree with TRBD1. This CDR3 has 20 residues. CDR1 SGHVT and CDR2 SQSDAQ come from the germline V gene. With V trimmed by 0 bases and J by 0 bases, 15 bases remained unmatched. CDR3 sequence reads: CASSLALFLQGAMLNTEAFF. CDR3 DNA sequence: TGTGCCAGCAGCTTAGCGCTTTTCCTCCAGGGGGCCATGTTGAACACTGAAGCTTTCTTT.

A few counts support this clonotype. The V call is TRBV7-2, the J call TRBJ2-3; the D gene is possibly TRBD2 (5 bases). The CDR3 runs to 14 residues. The V and J ends lost 5 bases and 3 bases respectively, with 12 bases between them. Germline lookup yields CDR1 SGHTA and CDR2 FQGNSA. CDR3: CASSPRWETDTQYF. The CDR3 DNA reads TGTGCCAGCAGCCCACGGTGGGAGACAGATACGCAGTATTTT.